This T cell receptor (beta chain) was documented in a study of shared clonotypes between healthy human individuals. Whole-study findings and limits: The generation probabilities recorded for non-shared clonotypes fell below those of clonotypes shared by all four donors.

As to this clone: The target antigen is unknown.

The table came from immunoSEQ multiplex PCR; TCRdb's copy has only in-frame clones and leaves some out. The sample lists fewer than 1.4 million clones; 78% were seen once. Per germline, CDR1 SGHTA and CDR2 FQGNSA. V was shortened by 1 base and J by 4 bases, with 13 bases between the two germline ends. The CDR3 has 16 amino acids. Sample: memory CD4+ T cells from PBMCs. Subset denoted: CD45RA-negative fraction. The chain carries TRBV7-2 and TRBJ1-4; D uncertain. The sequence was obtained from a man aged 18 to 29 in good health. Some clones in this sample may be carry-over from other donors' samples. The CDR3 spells CASSLVRTVYNEKLFF. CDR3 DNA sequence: TGTGCCAGCAGCTTAGTACGTACAGTATATAATGAAAAACTGTTTTTT.